Described below is a single T cell receptor beta chain sequence and its context. The data were obtained in a study of T cell responses to AZD1222 COVID-19 vaccine. Assay: immunoSEQ multiplex PCR; the TCRdb copy retains only in-frame clones and omits some. The repertoire holds more than 95,000 clones, about 92% seen once, with approximately 3.1% in the top ten. This sequence was found in an adult in good health. Sequencing was performed on peripheral blood, taken on day 0 of AZD1222 vaccination.

The CDR3 here is CASSLLPTGGVGNTIYF. In DNA form, the CDR3 reads TGTGCCAGCAGCTTATTGCCTACAGGGGGCGTGGGAAACACCATATATTTT. The V and J genes are TRBV7-2 and TRBJ1-3, with 9 bases identical to TRBD1. The trim removed 2 bases at V and 4 bases at J, leaving 9 bases unmatched. CDR1 is SGHTA, CDR2 FQGNSA, per germline. The CDR3 length is 17 residues.